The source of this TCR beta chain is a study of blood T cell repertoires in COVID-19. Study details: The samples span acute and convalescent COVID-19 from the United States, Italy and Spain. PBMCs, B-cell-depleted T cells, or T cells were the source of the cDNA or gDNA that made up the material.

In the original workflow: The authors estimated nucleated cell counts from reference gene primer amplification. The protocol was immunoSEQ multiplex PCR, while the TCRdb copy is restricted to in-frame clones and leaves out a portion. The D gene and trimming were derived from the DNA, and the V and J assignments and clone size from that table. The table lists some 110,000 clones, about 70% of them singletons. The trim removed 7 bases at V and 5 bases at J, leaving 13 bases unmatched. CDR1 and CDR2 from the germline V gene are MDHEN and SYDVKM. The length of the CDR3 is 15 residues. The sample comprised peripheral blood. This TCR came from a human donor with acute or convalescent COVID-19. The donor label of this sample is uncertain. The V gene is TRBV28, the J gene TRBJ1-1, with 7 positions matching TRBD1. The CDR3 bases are TGTGCCAGCAAAGGGGACAGCACGCTTGGGACTGAAGCTTTCTTT. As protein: CASKGDSTLGTEAFF. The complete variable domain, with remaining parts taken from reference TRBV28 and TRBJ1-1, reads DVKVTQSSRYLVKRTGEKVFLECVQDMDHENMFWYRQDPGLGLRLIYFSYDVKMKEKGDIPEGYSVSREKKERFSLILESASTNQTSMYLCASKGDSTLGTEAFFGQGTRLTVV.